A single sample is the source of the 14 T cell receptor beta chains below, sequenced in a study of shared clonotypes between healthy human individuals. Clones were sequenced by immunoSEQ multiplex PCR, and TCRdb holds only the in-frame ones, with some missing. In the table there are around 120,000 clones, 65% to 75% of which are singletons. Sequencing used memory CD8+ T cells sorted from blood. Subset here: CD45RO+ cells pooled with CCR7-negative TemRA cells. The source of these receptors is a woman younger than 45 in good health.

This chain joins TRBV7-6 and TRBJ2-4; 9 bases match TRBD2. The CDR3 has 16 residues. With 5 bases clipped from V and 13 bases from J, the junction kept 18 bases outside the gene matches. Germline CDR1 reads SGHVS; CDR2 reads FNYEAQ. For the CDR3, the DNA is TGTGCCAGCAGCCCAAAAGACGTACGTGGGCGGGAGGGCCAGTACTTC. It encodes CASSPKDVRGREGQYF. Full variable domain (rest looked up from reference TRBV7-6 and TRBJ2-4): GAGVSQSPRYKVTKRGQDVALRCDPISGHVSLYWYRQALGQGPEFLTYFNYEAQQDKSGLPNDRFSAERPEGSISTLTIQRTEQRDSAMYRCASSPKDVRGREGQYFGAGTRLSVL.

This clone was seen a handful of times. The CDR3 DNA reads TGTGCCAGCAGCTCAGACTCTGGAAACACCATATATTTT. It specifies CASSSDSGNTIYF. The chain employs TRBV5-4 and TRBJ1-3; D unresolved. V shed 3 bases and J shed 0 bases, with 4 bases lying between them. This CDR3 comprises 13 residues. Germline V gene lookup returns CDR1 SGHNT and CDR2 YYREEE (reference sequence).

The CDR3 sequence: CASDMGQGYNEQFF. DNA of the CDR3: TGTGCCAGCGACATGGGACAGGGTTACAATGAGCAGTTCTTC. The chain uses TRBV11-2 and TRBJ2-1; 9 bases line up with TRBD1. From germline, CDR1 is SGHAT and CDR2 FQNNGV. The CDR3 loop spans 14 amino acids. Trimming at V came to 8 bases and at J to 4 bases, leaving 6 bases not matched to a gene.

This clone has more than one count but fewer than ten. V usage is TRBV27 and J usage is TRBJ2-1; TRBD2 agrees at 9 bases. Germline trimming cut 0 bases from V and 10 bases from J; bases unmatched to any gene: 1. CDR1 and CDR2 (germline): MNHEY, SMNVEV (reference sequence). This CDR3 has 13 residues. The CDR3 DNA sequence: TGTGCCAGCAGTTTATCCCTAGCGGGGGAGCAGTTCTTC. Translated, it gives CASSLSLAGEQFF.

This chain uses TRBV4-1 with TRBJ2-1, with unresolved D. CDR3 length: 12 amino acids. The germline gives CDR1 MGHRA, CDR2 YSYEKL. V was pared by 1 base and J by 8 bases, with 6 bases between. The CDR3 protein is CASSQGADEQFF. The CDR3 region has the DNA TGCGCCAGCAGCCAAGGTGCGGATGAGCAGTTCTTC.

The genes are TRBV25-1 and TRBJ2-5; TRBD1 is a possible D gene (6 bases). From germline, CDR1 is MGHDK and CDR2 SYGVNS. The CDR3 has 14 amino acids. Trimming removed 3 bases at V and 5 bases at J, with 13 bases between. CDR3 loop: CASSEQGHRETQYF. DNA for the CDR3: TGTGCCAGCAGTGAGCAGGGACATCGGGAGACCCAGTACTTC.

This chain uses TRBV29-1 with TRBJ2-5, with D perhaps given as TRBD1 or TRBD2 (6 bases each). The CDR3 extends over 13 amino acids. V was trimmed by 4 bases and J by 1 base, leaving 10 bases between them. The germline V gene has CDR1 SQVTM and CDR2 ANQGSEA. CDR3 sequence reads: CSVVGGVQETQYF. Written as DNA, the CDR3 is TGCAGCGTTGTCGGGGGCGTCCAAGAGACCCAGTACTTC.

The chain recombines TRBV6-6 with TRBJ2-3, with 13 bases identical to TRBD2. With 5 bases clipped from V and 7 bases from J, the junction kept 9 bases outside the gene matches. The germline V gene encodes CDR1 MNHNY and CDR2 SVGAGI (reference sequence). The CDR3 is 16 amino acids. CDR3 loop: CASSTGTSGMKYTQYF. As DNA, the CDR3 is TGTGCCAGCAGTACGGGGACTAGCGGGATGAAGTATACGCAGTATTTT.

The CDR3: CASRGQGETQYF. CDR3 bases: TGTGCCAGCAGGGGACAGGGAGAGACCCAGTACTTC. The chain couples TRBV27 to TRBJ2-5; 9 bases are shared with TRBD1. CDR3 length: 12 residues. From germline, CDR1 is MNHEY and CDR2 SMNVEV (reference sequence). V lost 6 bases to trimming and J lost 4 bases; unmatched junction nucleotides: 0.

The rearrangement uses TRBV5-4 and TRBJ2-1; 10 bases fit TRBD1. V gave up 2 bases and J gave up 8 bases; unmatched junction bases: 4. This CDR3 has 14 residues. CDR1 and CDR2 from the germline V gene are SGHNT and YYREEE (reference sequence). The CDR3 here is CASSLRQGAYEQFF. CDR3 nucleotide sequence: TGTGCCAGCAGCTTAAGACAGGGGGCGTATGAGCAGTTCTTC.

This clone has at least ten counts. This chain links TRBV27 with TRBJ2-7, with D perhaps matching TRBD2 (6 bases). The germline CDR1 and CDR2 sequences are MNHEY and SMNVEV (reference sequence). This CDR3 has 12 residues. Trimming removed 8 bases from V and 3 bases from J, with 11 bases in between. CDR3: CASGGSGYEQYF. In DNA, the CDR3 is TGTGCCAGCGGAGGGAGCGGCTACGAGCAGTACTTC.

This rearrangement joins TRBV21-1 to TRBJ1-1. TRBV21-1 has pseudogene status. The CDR3 is 14 residues long. The CDR3 region has the DNA TGTGCCAGCAGGCCTCACGTAGTTCGCACTGAAGCTTTCTTT. Translation: CASRPHVVRTEAFF.

This clone came up many times. V is TRBV7-6 and J is TRBJ2-3, with D unclear. Germline CDR1 is SGHVS and CDR2 is FNYEAQ. V lost 5 bases, J lost 6 bases, and 12 bases lay in between. The length of the CDR3 is 13 residues. The CDR3 DNA reads as TGTGCCAGCAGCCTCCAATCATGGGATACGCAGTATTTT. Protein sequence: CASSLQSWDTQYF.

The J gene is TRBJ1-1, the V gene TRBV19, with unresolved D. Per germline, CDR1 LNHDA and CDR2 SQIVND (reference sequence). The CDR3 sequence is 13 residues long. Trimming took off 5 bases at V and 5 bases at J, with 12 bases between the two ends. The CDR3 sequence: CASSPLGRTEAFF. DNA of the CDR3: TGTGCCAGTAGTCCCCTGGGGAGGACTGAAGCTTTCTTT.